This entry describes one TCR beta chain. This clone was counted a single time. The antigen it recognizes is unknown. No much larger clone exists at a distance of one base, and base qualities are not known. The data originate from a study of cytomegalovirus exposure and HLA in healthy donors (dated by TCRdb to about 2017). Study-level background: An earlier analysis of roughly 500 of the donors reported 276 Gb of sequence data and 100 million to 120 million unique TCR beta sequences obtained from roughly 170 million T cells. Using immunosequencing, the study profiled T cell repertoires from 640 or so subjects and related those repertoires to cytomegalovirus serostatus. In the later analysis, no new phenotypic data were used to find candidate immune exposures; instead, reliance was placed on TCR beta sequences and their occurrence across donors. An early release covering roughly 600 HLA-typed donors comprised roughly 300 gigabases of sequencing data and around 85 million unique TCR sequences. To predict cytomegalovirus infection status, the study brought together high-throughput TCR immunosequencing, statistical association of individual TCRs with disease status, and machine learning. Of the 350 to 450 genotyped donors, 65% to 90% were placed in the genetic ancestry cluster associated with self-reported Caucasian donors. All discovery cohort repertoires had been generated using a single sequencing platform. Alongside the repertoire data, information on donor age, sex, ethnicity and CMV serostatus was compiled. Five DR-DQ haplotypes were treated as single units for association and clustering because of strong linkage in the cohort. Across approximately 400 genotyped donors of the cohort, an average of about 240,000 unique TCR beta nucleotide sequences per donor were sequenced, and roughly 18% of those sequences were non-productive. HLA typing included class I and class II loci at four-digit resolution. The study aimed to test whether cataloging public T cell receptors could reveal signatures of past pathogen exposure. To study patterns of TCR occurrence, a later analysis re-analyzed previously published TCR beta repertoires from under 750 donors and added high-resolution HLA genotyping. The number of donors typed differed by locus, with 629-630 for A, B, C, DRB1 and DQB1, over 500 for DQA1, 600 to 610 for DPA1, and around 460 for DPB1. Genome-wide SNP genotypes for about 55% of the roughly 670 donors were used in a later genetic analysis, which treated that subset as a discovery cohort. Along with the roughly 700-subject first cohort, a separate validation cohort of roughly 110 different subjects was used. An earlier analysis of some 500 of the donors applied high-throughput TCR beta sequencing to assess whether each TCR beta V gene segment acted as functional or pseudogenic. Results and caveats for the whole study, not just this receptor: At a false discovery rate of 0.05, a later analysis linked 16,000 or so TCR beta sequences to specific HLA alleles. Because counts were too low, around 17 rarely observed V segments, including chromosome 9 orphons, were left out of the earlier analysis of 500 to 650 of the donors. Some IMGT-functional V segments, including TRBV6-2 and TRBV6-3, could not be distinguished by the 87-base-pair reads and were therefore excluded. In a later analysis, HLA-associated TCR beta chains were found to be more clonally expanded and to have lower generation probabilities than equally common non-associated chains. In a later analysis, the rate of TCR association differed among HLA loci, with DRB1 alleles having the most associated TCRs and HLA-C alleles having the fewest. In both the original and validation cohorts, the classifier was reported to diagnose cytomegalovirus status with high specificity and sensitivity. It was suggested by the authors that the approach could potentially be generalized to other disease states and immunological phenotypes. A later genetic analysis reported fewer N-insertions in productive TCRs among donors in an Asian-associated ancestry cluster than the roughly 620-donor mean. A further reported finding was that TCR beta sequences accurately predicted the HLA-A and HLA-B alleles for most subjects in the first cohort. Several of the top co-occurrence clusters appeared to be linked to parvovirus B19, influenza, CMV and Epstein-Barr virus, according to a later analysis. Assigning TCR associations to individual alleles was difficult when HLA alleles, especially DR and DQ, strongly co-occurred. Most CMV-associated TCR beta chains appeared to be HLA-restricted in a later analysis, and the HLA associations seemed to be driven largely by CMV exposure. Most TCR sequences were seen in very few donors, while some public TCRs were found in many individuals. In this cohort, only TCR beta chains were sequenced, and detectable features were limited by the absence of alpha or paired-chain data. Because HLA typing was unavailable for some donors at each locus, only the typed subset was used in association tests. Correlated functional status among segregating V segments might be attributable to linkage disequilibrium, but an unknown experimental factor could not be ruled out. An earlier analysis of 450 to 750 of the donors showed that most TCR beta V segments appeared in productive rearrangements either about 90% or about 30% of the time, which broadly matched IMGT annotations. A cluster of highly shared sequence variants was judged likely to be a technical artifact of the sequencing pipeline. Roughly uniform sequencing depth across donors was assumed in presence/absence analyses, although this assumption may not hold. In the study, some 160 TCR beta chains were listed as associated with cytomegalovirus. A few of the identified cytomegalovirus-associated TCR beta chains were confirmed in vitro to be specific for cytomegalovirus antigens. An association between a missense DCLRE1C variant and V-gene and J-gene trimming of TCR beta chains was found in a later genetic analysis and replicated in an independent cohort. CMV serostatus was the only immune exposure information available for the cohort.

The germline V gene (reference sequence) gives CDR1 as MNHEY and CDR2 as SMNVEV. The CDR3 runs 14 residues from the cysteine to the phenylalanine. CDR3 DNA only is kept here, 42 bases in frame from base 1. From V the trimming removes 2 bases and from J it removes 2 bases, while the gene matches leave 1 base of the junction unaccounted for. The cohort was made up of approximately 700 healthy bone marrow donors. At the time of sampling, all cohort members were nominally healthy, though unrecorded immune exposures were likely present. The donor was CMV seropositive and was included in the group of approximately 310 seropositive cohort members. Each donor provided a peripheral blood sample, and peripheral blood mononuclear cells were used for TCR beta sequencing. The Qiagen DNeasy Blood Extraction Kit was used to extract genomic DNA from the blood cell samples. Libraries came from the immunoSEQ multiplex PCR assay. A mixture of 60 forward primers for TCR Vbeta segments and 13 reverse primers for TCR Jbeta segments was used in the multiplex PCR. The CDR3 region of rearranged TCR beta genes was amplified from genomic DNA with a multiplex PCR assay. The amplified TCR beta libraries were sequenced on the Illumina HiSeq System as 87-base-pair reads. As for the authors' bioinformatics: Across the 600 to 700 repertoires, a later analysis counted 80 million or so unique TCR beta chains, 9 million to 14 million of which were shared by at least two donors. A nearest-neighbor algorithm error-corrected the raw reads and collapsed the reads into unique sequences, merging closely related sequences to remove PCR and sequencing errors. V, D and J gene segments were assigned by aligning CDR3 sequences to IMGT reference sequences. Each retained sequence needed at least a six-nucleotide match to both a V gene segment and a J gene segment. Rearrangements were classified as productive when the CDR3 lacked stop codons and remained in frame with V and J, and all other rearrangements were classified as non-productive. Following IMGT convention, CDR3 was defined as the stretch from the second conserved V-encoded cysteine up to the conserved J-encoded phenylalanine. The earlier analysis of about 500 of the donors excluded sequences that lacked an unambiguous match to a single V gene segment. In an earlier analysis of some 590 of the donors, a V segment was called functional when productive rearrangements were above 56.7%, and segregating when the standard deviation between donors exceeded 5%. To diagnose cytomegalovirus status from the catalog of TCR beta chain sequences, a statistical classification framework was built. V and J gene assignment, in a later analysis, came from comparing TCR nucleotide sequences with IMGT/GENE-DB human TR gene sequences. The TCRdist pipeline was used in a later analysis to assign CDR3 sequences and most-parsimonious VDJ recombination scenarios. A later analysis defined each TCR beta chain by its CDR3 amino acid sequence plus V-gene family, and excluded reads lacking a unique V-gene family. In a later analysis, approximately 640 highly shared, low-generation-probability nucleotide sequences were removed to address suspected cross-contamination and a sequencing artifact. In a later analysis, a clonal expansion index was calculated for each public chain from normalized within-repertoire ranks of inferred template counts. In a later analysis, generation probabilities were computed with a VDJ recombination model fitted to out-of-frame rearrangements, and the resulting probabilities were checked against IGoR. In a later analysis, TCR-TCR, TCR-HLA and TCR-CMV co-occurrence was scored with hypergeometric tests, and a repertoire-size bias correction was applied to TCR pairs. In a later analysis, false discovery rates were estimated by permuting HLA or CMV assignments 20 times. A later analysis grouped co-occurring TCRs with DBSCAN, adding TCRdist sequence similarity when clustering within HLA-allele-positive subsets. Repertoires with fewer than 30,000 or more than 120,000 public chains, plus five repertoires with anomalous nucleotide sharing, were excluded from co-occurrence clustering. TCRdb's version of the immuneACCESS table is confined to in-frame rearrangements and falls short of the full clone set. An unresolved V gene accounts for under half of the shortfall where checked; the remainder is of unknown origin. V and J calls and clone size are those listed in that table; D and trimming were worked out from the DNA. The sample profile shows 150,000 to 200,000 clones; 65% to 85% of them were found once. The ten top clones hold approximately 1.7% of the sample.

This clonotype originated in a man aged 35-49 years in good health and CMV-seropositive. The specimen was PBMCs. The V and J genes are TRBV27 and TRBJ2-7, with 9 middle bases fitting TRBD2. CDR3 loop: CASSLGGRAYEQYF. The DNA sequence reads TGTGCCAGCAGTTTAGGCGGGAGGGCCTACGAGCAGTACTTC.